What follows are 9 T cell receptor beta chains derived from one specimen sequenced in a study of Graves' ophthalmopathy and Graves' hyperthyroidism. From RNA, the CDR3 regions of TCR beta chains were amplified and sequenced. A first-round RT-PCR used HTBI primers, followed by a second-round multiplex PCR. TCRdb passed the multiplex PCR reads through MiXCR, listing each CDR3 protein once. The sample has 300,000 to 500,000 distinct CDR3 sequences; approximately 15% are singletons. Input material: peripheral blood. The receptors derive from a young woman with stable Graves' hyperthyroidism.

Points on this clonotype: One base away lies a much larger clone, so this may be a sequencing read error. As DNA, the CDR3 is TGCGCCAGCAGCTTGGACGGGGAGGCCAATTCACCCCTCCACTTT. It is translated as CASSLDGEANSPLHF. The J gene is TRBJ1-6, the V gene TRBV5-1, with D unresolved. Trimming pared 0 bases from V and 7 bases from J, leaving 11 bases between. The CDR3 loop spans 15 amino acids. Per the germline V gene, CDR1 is SGHRS and CDR2 is YFSETQ.

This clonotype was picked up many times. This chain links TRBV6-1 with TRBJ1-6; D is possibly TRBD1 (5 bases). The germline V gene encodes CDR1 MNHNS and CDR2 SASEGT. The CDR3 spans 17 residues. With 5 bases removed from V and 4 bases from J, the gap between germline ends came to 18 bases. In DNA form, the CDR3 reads TGTGCCAGCAGTATTACATCAGGGAGGCCTTATAATTCACCCCTCCACTTT. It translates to CASSITSGRPYNSPLHF.

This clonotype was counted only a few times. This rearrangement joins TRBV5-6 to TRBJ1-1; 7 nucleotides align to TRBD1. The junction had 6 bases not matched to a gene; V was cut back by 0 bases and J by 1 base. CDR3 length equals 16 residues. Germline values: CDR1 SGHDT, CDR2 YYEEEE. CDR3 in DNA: TGTGCCAGCAGCTTGGGGGCCTACAGGGGGAACACTGAAGCTTTCTTT. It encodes CASSLGAYRGNTEAFF.

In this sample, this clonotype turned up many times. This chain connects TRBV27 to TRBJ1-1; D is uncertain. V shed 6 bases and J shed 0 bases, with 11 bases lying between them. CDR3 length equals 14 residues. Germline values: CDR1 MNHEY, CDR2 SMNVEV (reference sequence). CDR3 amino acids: CASRPRHLNTEAFF. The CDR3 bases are TGTGCCAGCAGACCTCGACACTTGAACACTGAAGCTTTCTTT.

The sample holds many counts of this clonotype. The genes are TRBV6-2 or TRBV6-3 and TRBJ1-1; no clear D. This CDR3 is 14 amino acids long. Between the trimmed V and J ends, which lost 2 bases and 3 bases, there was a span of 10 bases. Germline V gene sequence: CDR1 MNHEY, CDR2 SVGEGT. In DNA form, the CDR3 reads TGTGCCAGCAGTTACATAGGGTTCGACACTGAAGCTTTCTTT. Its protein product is CASSYIGFDTEAFF.

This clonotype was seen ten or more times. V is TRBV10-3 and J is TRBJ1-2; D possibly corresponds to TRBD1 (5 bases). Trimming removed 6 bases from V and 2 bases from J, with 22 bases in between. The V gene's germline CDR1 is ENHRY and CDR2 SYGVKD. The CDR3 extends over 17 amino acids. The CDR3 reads CAIREEGVGRMNYGYTF. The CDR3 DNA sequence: TGTGCCATCAGAGAAGAAGGGGTAGGACGGATGAACTATGGCTACACCTTC.

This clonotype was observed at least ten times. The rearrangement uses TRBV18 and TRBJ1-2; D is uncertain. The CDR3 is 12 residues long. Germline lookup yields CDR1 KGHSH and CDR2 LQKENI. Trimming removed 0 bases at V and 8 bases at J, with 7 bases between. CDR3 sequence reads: CASSPPDGGYTF. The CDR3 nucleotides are TGTGCCAGCTCACCACCGGACGGGGGCTACACCTTC.

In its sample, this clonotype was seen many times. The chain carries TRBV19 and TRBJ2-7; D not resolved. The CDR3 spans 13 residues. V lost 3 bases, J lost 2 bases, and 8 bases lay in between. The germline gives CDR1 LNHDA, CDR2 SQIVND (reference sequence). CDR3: CASSIGLTYEQYF. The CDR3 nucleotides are TGTGCCAGTAGTATCGGGCTAACCTACGAGCAGTACTTC. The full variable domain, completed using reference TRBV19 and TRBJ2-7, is DGGITQSPKYLFRKEGQNVTLSCEQNLNHDAMYWYRQDPGQGLRLIYYSQIVNDFQKGDIAEGYSVSREKKESFPLTVTSAQKNPTAFYLCASSIGLTYEQYFGPGTRLTVT.

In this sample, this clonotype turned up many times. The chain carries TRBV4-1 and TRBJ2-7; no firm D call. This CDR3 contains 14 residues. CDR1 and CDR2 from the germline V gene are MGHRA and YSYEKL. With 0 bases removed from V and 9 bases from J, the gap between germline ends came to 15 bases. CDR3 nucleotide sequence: TGCGCCAGCAGCCAAGAGCAAACCGTTTTCGGGCAGTACTTC. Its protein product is CASSQEQTVFGQYF.